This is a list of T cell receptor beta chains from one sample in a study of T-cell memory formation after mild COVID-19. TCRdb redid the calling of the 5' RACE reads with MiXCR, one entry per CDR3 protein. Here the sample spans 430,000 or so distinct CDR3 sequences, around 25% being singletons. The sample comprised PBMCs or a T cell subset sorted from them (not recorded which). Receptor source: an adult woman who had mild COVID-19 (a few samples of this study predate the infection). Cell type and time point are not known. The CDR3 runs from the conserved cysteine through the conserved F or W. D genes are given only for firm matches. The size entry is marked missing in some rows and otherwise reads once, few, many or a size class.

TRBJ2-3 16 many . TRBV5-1 CASTYDRSHLTDTQYF TGCGCCAGCACCTACGACAGGAGTCACCTCACAGATACGCAGTATTTT
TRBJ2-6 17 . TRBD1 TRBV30 CAWSLKTGKAGANVLTF TGTGCCTGGAGCCTCAAGACAGGGAAGGCTGGGGCCAACGTCCTGACTTTC
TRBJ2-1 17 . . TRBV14 CASSASSGTRGFYEQFF TGTGCCAGCAGCGCATCCTCCGGGACCAGGGGTTTCTATGAGCAGTTCTTC
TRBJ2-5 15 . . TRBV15 CATSRVYGREQTQYF TGTGCCACCAGCAGAGTGTACGGGAGAGAACAGACCCAGTACTTC
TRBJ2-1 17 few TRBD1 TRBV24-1 CATSDSPRTGGRNEQFF TGTGCCACCAGTGATTCGCCGAGGACAGGGGGCAGGAATGAGCAGTTCTTC
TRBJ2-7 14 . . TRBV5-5 CASSAPGQLMEQYF TGTGCCAGCAGCGCCCCGGGGCAGCTAATGGAGCAGTACTTC
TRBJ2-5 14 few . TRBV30 CAFGWWGDQETQYF TGTGCCTTCGGTTGGTGGGGGGACCAAGAGACCCAGTACTTC
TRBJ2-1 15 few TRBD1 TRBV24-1 CATSDYDRGGNEQFF TGTGCCACCAGTGATTACGACAGGGGTGGCAATGAGCAGTTCTTC
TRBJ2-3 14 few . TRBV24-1 CATSGSIGSDTQYF TGTGCCACCAGTGGCTCCATAGGGTCAGATACGCAGTATTTT
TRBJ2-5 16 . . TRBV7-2 CASSPWETGAGKTQYF TGTGCCAGCAGCCCCTGGGAGACAGGCGCCGGGAAGACCCAGTACTTC
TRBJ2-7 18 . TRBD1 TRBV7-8 CASSFWATGGSRSYEQYF TGTGCCAGCAGCTTTTGGGCTACAGGGGGCAGTCGGTCCTACGAGCAGTACTTC
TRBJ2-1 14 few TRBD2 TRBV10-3 CAISDREEGNEQFF TGTGCCATCAGTGATCGGGAGGAGGGCAATGAGCAGTTCTTC
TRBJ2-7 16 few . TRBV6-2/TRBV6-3 CASTRKGAGGTYEQYF TGTGCCAGTACCCGGAAAGGAGCAGGGGGGACCTACGAGCAGTACTTC
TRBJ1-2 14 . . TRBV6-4 CASSEEGLNYGYTF TGTGCCAGCAGTGAAGAGGGTTTGAACTATGGCTACACCTTC
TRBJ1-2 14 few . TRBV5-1 CASSLAYQKYGYTF TGCGCCAGCAGCTTGGCCTACCAAAAATATGGCTACACCTTC
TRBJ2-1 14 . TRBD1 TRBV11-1 CASSRTGRSDEQFF TGTGCCAGCAGCCGGACAGGGCGTAGCGATGAGCAGTTCTTC
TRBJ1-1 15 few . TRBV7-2 CASSSPVFMNTEAFF TGTGCCAGCAGCTCCCCTGTATTCATGAACACTGAAGCTTTCTTT
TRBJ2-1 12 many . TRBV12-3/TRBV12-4 CASSFGTNEQFF TGTGCCAGCAGCTTCGGGACTAATGAGCAGTTCTTC
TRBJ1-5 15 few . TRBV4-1 CASSQVTYSNQPQHF TGCGCCAGCAGCCAAGTCACCTATAGCAATCAGCCCCAGCATTTT
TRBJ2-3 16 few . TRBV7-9 CASSLRAASSTDTQYF TGTGCCAGCAGCTTAAGGGCGGCCTCCTCCACAGATACGCAGTATTTT
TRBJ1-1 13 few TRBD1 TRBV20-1 CSAIRDRGTEAFF TGCAGTGCCATTCGCGACAGGGGCACTGAAGCTTTCTTT
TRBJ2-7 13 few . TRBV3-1 CASSQAGTYEQYF TGTGCCAGCAGCCAAGCGGGTACCTACGAGCAGTACTTC
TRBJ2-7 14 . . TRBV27 CASSLAQTSYEQYF TGTGCCAGCAGTTTAGCCCAAACCTCCTACGAGCAGTACTTC
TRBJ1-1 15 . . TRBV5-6 CASSLSPGVNTEAFF TGTGCCAGCAGCTTGTCACCTGGGGTGAACACTGAAGCTTTCTTT
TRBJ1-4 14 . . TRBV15 CATSSRALNEKLFF TGTGCCACCAGCAGCCGGGCCCTTAATGAAAAACTGTTTTTT
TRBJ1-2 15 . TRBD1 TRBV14 CASSLRQGAVRGYTF TGTGCCAGCAGCCTAAGACAGGGGGCAGTGAGAGGCTACACCTTC
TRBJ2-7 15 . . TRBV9 CASSDTRDGIYEQYF TGTGCCAGCAGCGACACCCGGGACGGAATCTACGAGCAGTACTTC
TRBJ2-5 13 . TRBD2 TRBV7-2 CASSDDRGRTQYF TGTGCCAGCAGCGACGACCGCGGGAGGACCCAGTACTTC
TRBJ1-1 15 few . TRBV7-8 CASSPGEGGGTEAFF TGTGCCAGCAGCCCCGGTGAGGGTGGGGGAACTGAAGCTTTCTTT